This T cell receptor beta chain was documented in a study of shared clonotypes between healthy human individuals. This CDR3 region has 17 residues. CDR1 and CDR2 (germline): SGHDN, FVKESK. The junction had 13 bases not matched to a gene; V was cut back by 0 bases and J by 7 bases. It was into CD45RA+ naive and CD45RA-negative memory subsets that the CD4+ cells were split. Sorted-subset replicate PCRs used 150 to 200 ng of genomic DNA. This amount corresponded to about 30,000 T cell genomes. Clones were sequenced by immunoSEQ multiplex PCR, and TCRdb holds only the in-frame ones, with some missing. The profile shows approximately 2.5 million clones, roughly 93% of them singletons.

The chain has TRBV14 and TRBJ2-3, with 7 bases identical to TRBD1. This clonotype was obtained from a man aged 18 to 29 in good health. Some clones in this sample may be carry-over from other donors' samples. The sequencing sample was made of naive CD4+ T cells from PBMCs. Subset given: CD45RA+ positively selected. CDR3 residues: CASSQDGLDRWTYTQYF. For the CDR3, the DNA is TGTGCCAGCAGCCAAGATGGCTTGGACAGGTGGACCTATACGCAGTATTTT.